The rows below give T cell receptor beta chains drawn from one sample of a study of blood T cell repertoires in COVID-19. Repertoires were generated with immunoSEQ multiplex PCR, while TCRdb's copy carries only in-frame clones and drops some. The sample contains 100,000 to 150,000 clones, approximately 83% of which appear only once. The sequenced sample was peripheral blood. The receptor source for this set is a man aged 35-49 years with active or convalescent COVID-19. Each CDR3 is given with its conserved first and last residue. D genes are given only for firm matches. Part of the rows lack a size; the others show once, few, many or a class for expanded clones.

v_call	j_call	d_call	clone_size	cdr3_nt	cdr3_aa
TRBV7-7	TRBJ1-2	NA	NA	TGTGCCAGCAGCTTAGCCTTTGGGGGGGGTCCGGAGGGCTACACCTTC	CASSLAFGGGPEGYTF
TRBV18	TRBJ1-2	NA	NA	TGTGCCAGCTCACCCAACGCCGAGTTAGCGGGTGGCTACACCTTC	CASSPNAELAGGYTF
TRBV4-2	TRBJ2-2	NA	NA	TGTGCCAGCAGCCAAGATCGGGGTCCCGGGGAGCTGTTTTTT	CASSQDRGPGELFF
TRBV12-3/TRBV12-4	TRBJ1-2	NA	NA	TGTGCCAGCAGTTTGGACGGGGAGGTTGGCTACACCTTC	CASSLDGEVGYTF
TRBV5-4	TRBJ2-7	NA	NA	TGTGCCAGCAGCTTTAAATCTGGCACCTTTGACGAGCAGTACTTC	CASSFKSGTFDEQYF
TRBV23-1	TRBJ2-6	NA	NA	TGCGCCAGCAGTCAATCGGAATGTAGGCAGGGTAACTCTGGGGCCAACGTCCTGACTTTC	CASSQSECRQGNSGANVLTF
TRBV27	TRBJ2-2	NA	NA	TGTGCCAGCAGACTAGTTCCCAACACCGGGGAGCTGTTTTTT	CASRLVPNTGELFF
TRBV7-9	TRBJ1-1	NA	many	TGTGCCAGCAGCTTAGGAGGGGGTGACACTGAAGCTTTCTTT	CASSLGGGDTEAFF
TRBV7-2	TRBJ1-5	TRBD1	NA	TGTGCCAGCAGCTTCCAGGGGGTTAGCAATCAGCCCCAGCATTTT	CASSFQGVSNQPQHF
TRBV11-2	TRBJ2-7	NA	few	TGTGCCACCTCTAGGGGGGGACGATACGAGCAGTACTTC	CATSRGGRYEQYF
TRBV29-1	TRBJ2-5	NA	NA	TGCAGCGTTGAAGATCCTCGGCACGGAGAAGAGTGGGAGACCCAGTACTTC	CSVEDPRHGEEWETQYF
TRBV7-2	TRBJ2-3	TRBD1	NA	TGTGCCAGCAGCCGGGGACAGCAGAAGGCAGATACGCAGTATTTT	CASSRGQQKADTQYF
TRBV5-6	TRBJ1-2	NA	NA	TGTGCCAGCGGGGAGGGGAACTATGGCTACACCTTC	CASGEGNYGYTF
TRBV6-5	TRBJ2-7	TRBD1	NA	TGTGCCAGCAGTACAGGGGGTTTCTACGAGCAGTACTTC	CASSTGGFYEQYF
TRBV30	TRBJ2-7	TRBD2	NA	TGTGCCTTAGGCAGGGGCGGGGGGGCCTACGAGCAGTACTTC	CALGRGGGAYEQYF
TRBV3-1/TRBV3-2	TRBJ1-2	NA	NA	TGTGCCAGCAGCCAAGTTACAGATTATGGCTACACCTTC	CASSQVTDYGYTF
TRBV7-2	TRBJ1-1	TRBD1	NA	TGTGCCAGCAGCTTAGAACTTTGGACAGGGGTGAACACTGAAGCTTTCTTT	CASSLELWTGVNTEAFF
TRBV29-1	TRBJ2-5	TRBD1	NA	TGCAGCGGATACGGGACAGGCGGGCAAGAGACCCAGTACTTC	CSGYGTGGQETQYF
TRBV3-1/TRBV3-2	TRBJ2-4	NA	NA	TGTGCCAGCAGTCGCGGGACGGTCAAAAACATTCAGTACTTC	CASSRGTVKNIQYF
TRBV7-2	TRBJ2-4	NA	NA	TGTGCCAGCAGCTCCGCACTCATTCAGTACTTC	CASSSALIQYF
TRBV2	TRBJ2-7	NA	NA	TGTGCCAGCAGTGAAGAGCTCAGGGTTGGTCCCTACGAGCAGTACTTC	CASSEELRVGPYEQYF
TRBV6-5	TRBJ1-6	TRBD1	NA	TGTGCCAGCAGTTACGAAAGGGGGCGGAATTCACCCCTCCACTTT	CASSYERGRNSPLHF
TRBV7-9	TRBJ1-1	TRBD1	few	TGTGCCAGCAGCCGGGGACAGGCAACTGAAGCTTTCTTT	CASSRGQATEAFF
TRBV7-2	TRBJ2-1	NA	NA	TGTGCCAGCATTAGGGTCGCGGGGCTGAATGAGCAGTTCTTC	CASIRVAGLNEQFF
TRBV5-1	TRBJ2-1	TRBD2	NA	TGCGCCAGCAGCTCGGGGACTAGAGCCCCGAGCCCCTACAATGAGCAGTTCTTC	CASSSGTRAPSPYNEQFF
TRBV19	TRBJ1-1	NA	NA	TGTGCCAGTAAATGGGCATCGAACACTGAAGCTTTCTTT	CASKWASNTEAFF
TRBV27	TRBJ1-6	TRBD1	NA	TGTGCCAGCCGAAAGACAGGGGGTAATAATTCACCCCTCCACTTT	CASRKTGGNNSPLHF
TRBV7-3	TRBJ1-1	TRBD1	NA	TGTGCCAGCAGCTCGGGACAGGAGAACACTGAAGCTTTCTTT	CASSSGQENTEAFF
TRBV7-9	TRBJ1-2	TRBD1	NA	TGTGCCAGCAGCCGGACAGGCTGGGACTATGGCTACACCTTC	CASSRTGWDYGYTF
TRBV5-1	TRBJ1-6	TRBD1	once	TGCGCCAGCAGCACCCTGACAGGGGAAAATTCACCCCTCCACTTT	CASSTLTGENSPLHF
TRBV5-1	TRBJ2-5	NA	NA	TGCGCCAGCAGCTTCGGGGGGCGGCAAGAGACCCAGTACTTC	CASSFGGRQETQYF